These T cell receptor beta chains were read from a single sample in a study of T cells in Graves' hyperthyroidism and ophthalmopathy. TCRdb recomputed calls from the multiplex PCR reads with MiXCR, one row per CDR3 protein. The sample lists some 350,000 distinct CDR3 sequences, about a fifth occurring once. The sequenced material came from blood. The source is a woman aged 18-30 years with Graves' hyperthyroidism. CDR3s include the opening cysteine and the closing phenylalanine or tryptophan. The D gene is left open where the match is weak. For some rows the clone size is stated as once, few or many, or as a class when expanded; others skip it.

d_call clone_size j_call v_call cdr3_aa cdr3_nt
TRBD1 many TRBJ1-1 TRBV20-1 CSALRPGGTEAFF TGCAGTGCTCTACGCCCAGGGGGGACTGAAGCTTTCTTT
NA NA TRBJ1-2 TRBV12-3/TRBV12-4 CASRTSWNGYTF TGTGCCAGCAGAACCTCGTGGAATGGCTACACCTTC
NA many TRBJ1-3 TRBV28 CASSFWGNAGNTIYF TGTGCCAGCAGTTTTTGGGGGAATGCTGGAAACACCATATATTTT
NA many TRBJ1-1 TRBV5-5 CASSLRVANTEAFF TGTGCCAGCAGCTTGAGGGTGGCGAACACTGAAGCTTTCTTT
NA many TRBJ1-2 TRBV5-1 CASSLGQLIYGYTF TGCGCCAGCAGCTTAGGGCAGCTCATTTATGGCTACACCTTC
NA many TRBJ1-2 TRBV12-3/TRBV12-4 CASNPSGGEDGYTF TGTGCCAGCAACCCTTCGGGGGGAGAGGATGGCTACACCTTC
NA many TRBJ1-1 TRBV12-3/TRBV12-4 CASSHGSGWGWTEAFF TGTGCCAGCAGTCACGGTTCCGGTTGGGGATGGACTGAAGCTTTCTTT
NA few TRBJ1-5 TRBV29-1 CSVGGYSNQPQHF TGCAGCGTTGGAGGGTATAGCAATCAGCCCCAGCATTTT
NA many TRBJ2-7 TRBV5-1 CASSFALTYEQYF TGCGCCAGCAGCTTCGCACTGACCTACGAGCAGTACTTC
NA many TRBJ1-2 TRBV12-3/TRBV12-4 CASSFTANYGYTF TGTGCCAGCAGTTTTACAGCCAACTATGGCTACACCTTC
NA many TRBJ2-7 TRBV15 CATGTSLYEQYF TGTGCCACGGGGACTTCCCTCTACGAGCAGTACTTC
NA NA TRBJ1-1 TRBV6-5 CASSYRRNMNTEAFF TGTGCCAGCAGTTACCGTAGGAACATGAACACTGAAGCTTTCTTT
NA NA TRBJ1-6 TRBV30 CAWSEQGGSSYNSPLHF TGTGCCTGGAGTGAACAGGGTGGGAGCTCCTATAATTCACCCCTCCACTTT
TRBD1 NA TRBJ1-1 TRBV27 CASSARGKENTEAFF TGTGCCAGCAGTGCCAGGGGGAAGGAGAACACTGAAGCTTTCTTT
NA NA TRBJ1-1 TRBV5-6 CASSLHPGRTLGSEAFF TGTGCCAGCAGCTTGCACCCGGGACGTACACTAGGGAGTGAAGCTTTCTTT
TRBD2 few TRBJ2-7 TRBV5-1 CASSSRTSGGYSYEQYF TGCGCCAGCAGCTCCCGGACTAGCGGGGGGTACTCCTACGAGCAGTACTTC
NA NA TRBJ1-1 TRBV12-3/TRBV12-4 CASTGAAEAFF TGTGCCAGCACCGGGGCCGCTGAAGCTTTCTTT
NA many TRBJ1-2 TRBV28 CASSLEGGRGYTF TGTGCCAGCAGCCTCGAGGGGGGTCGCGGCTACACCTTC
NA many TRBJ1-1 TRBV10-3 CAISDPGTLAELNTEAFF TGTGCCATCAGTGACCCGGGGACCTTAGCGGAGTTGAACACTGAAGCTTTCTTT
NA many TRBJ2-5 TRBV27 CASSSGWGETQYF TGTGCCAGCAGCTCAGGGTGGGGGGAGACCCAGTACTTC
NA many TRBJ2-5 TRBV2 CASSDVRKETQYF TGTGCCAGCAGTGATGTCAGGAAAGAGACCCAGTACTTC
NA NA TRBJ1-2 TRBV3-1 CASSPETRYDGYTF TGTGCCAGCAGCCCCGAGACCCGGTATGATGGCTACACCTTC
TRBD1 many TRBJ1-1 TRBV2 CASSNTGGRTEAFF TGTGCCAGCAGTAATACAGGGGGGAGGACTGAAGCTTTCTTT
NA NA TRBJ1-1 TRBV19 CASSSHFAAFF TGTGCCAGTAGTAGCCACTTTGCAGCTTTCTTT
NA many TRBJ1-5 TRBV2 CASSLDRPDSNQPQHF TGTGCCAGCAGCCTAGACAGGCCTGATAGCAATCAGCCCCAGCATTTT
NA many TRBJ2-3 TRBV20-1 CSARDMELGDTQYF TGCAGTGCTAGAGATATGGAACTCGGGGATACGCAGTATTTT
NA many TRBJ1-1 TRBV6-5 CASTNGEVTEAFF TGTGCCAGCACCAACGGGGAGGTCACTGAAGCTTTCTTT
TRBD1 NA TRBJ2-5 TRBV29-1 CSVVGQGQETQYF TGCAGCGTTGTGGGACAGGGCCAAGAGACCCAGTACTTC
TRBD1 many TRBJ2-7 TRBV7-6 CASSGTGTGGYEQYF TGTGCCAGCAGCGGAACCGGGACAGGGGGCTACGAGCAGTACTTC
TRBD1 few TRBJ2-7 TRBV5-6 CASSLSGDRAQF TGTGCCAGCAGCCTCTCGGGGGACAGGGCGCAATTC
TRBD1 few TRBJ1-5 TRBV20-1 CSARPGGSNQPQHF TGCAGTGCTAGACCAGGGGGTAGCAATCAGCCCCAGCATTTT
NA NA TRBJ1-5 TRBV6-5 CASSYGPMGQPQHF TGTGCCAGCAGTTACGGCCCGATGGGTCAGCCCCAGCATTTT
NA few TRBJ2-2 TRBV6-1 CASRPAISTGELFF TGTGCCAGCAGACCAGCAATTAGCACCGGGGAGCTGTTTTTT
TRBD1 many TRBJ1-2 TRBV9 CASSRSPWDSNYGYTF TGTGCCAGCAGCCGTTCCCCTTGGGACAGCAACTATGGCTACACCTTC
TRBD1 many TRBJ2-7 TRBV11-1 CASSLEPGQGLYEQYF TGTGCCAGCAGCTTAGAACCGGGACAGGGACTCTACGAGCAGTACTTC
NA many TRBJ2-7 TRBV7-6 CASSLTDLVDEQYF TGTGCCAGCAGCTTAACAGATTTAGTGGACGAGCAGTACTTC
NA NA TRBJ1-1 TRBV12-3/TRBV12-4 CASSGGPRAFF TGTGCCAGCAGTGGGGGACCGAGGGCTTTCTTT
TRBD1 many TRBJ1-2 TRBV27 CAVRQGSNYGYTF TGTGCCGTCCGACAGGGCTCTAACTATGGCTACACCTTC
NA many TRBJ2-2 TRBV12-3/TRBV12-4 CASSSPLGPPGELFF TGTGCCAGCAGTTCCCCTCTCGGCCCGCCGGGGGAGCTGTTTTTT
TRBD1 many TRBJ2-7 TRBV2 CASRGLGQGSYEQYF TGTGCCAGCAGGGGGCTGGGACAGGGGTCCTACGAGCAGTACTTC
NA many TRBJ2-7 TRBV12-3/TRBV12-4 CASSLGSKSYEQYF TGTGCCAGCAGTTTAGGTAGTAAGTCCTACGAGCAGTACTTC
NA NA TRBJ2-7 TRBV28 CASSLGGVRYEQYF TGTGCCAGCAGTTTGGGCGGGGTTCGCTACGAGCAGTACTTC
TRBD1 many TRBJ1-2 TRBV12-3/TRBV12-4 CASSLGTGYGYTF TGTGCCAGCAGTTTGGGGACAGGCTATGGCTACACCTTC
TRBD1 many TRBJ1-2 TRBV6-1 CASSEETGPYGYTF TGTGCCAGCAGTGAAGAGACAGGGCCTTATGGCTACACCTTC